This entry concerns a single T cell receptor (beta chain). Its antigen is not known. The CDR3 contains 13 residues. The V gene's germline CDR1 is GTSNPN and CDR2 SVGIG (reference sequence). V was clipped by 5 bases and J by 6 bases; unmatched bases: 6. The data are from a study of shared clonotypes between healthy human individuals. Study context: In total, the donors were two women and a few men aged 18 to 49.

Method: immunoSEQ multiplex PCR; TCRdb's copy keeps in-frame clones and lacks some. The sample lists about 2.3 million clones; approximately 90% were seen once. Regarding the study as a whole: Across subsets, estimated richness was generally greater for naive than for memory populations. A handful of donors shared approximately 5% of their naive CD4 clonotypes.

This TCR was recovered from a man between 18 and 29 years old in good health. Some clones in this sample may be carry-over from other donors' samples. Specimen: naive CD4+ T cells from PBMCs. The sample's subset: CD45RA+ positively selected. The genes are TRBV30 and TRBJ1-1; the match to TRBD1 covers 10 bases. CDR3 DNA: TGTGCCTGGTCCCCGGACAGGGGGGCTGAAGCTTTCTTT. It codes for CAWSPDRGAEAFF.